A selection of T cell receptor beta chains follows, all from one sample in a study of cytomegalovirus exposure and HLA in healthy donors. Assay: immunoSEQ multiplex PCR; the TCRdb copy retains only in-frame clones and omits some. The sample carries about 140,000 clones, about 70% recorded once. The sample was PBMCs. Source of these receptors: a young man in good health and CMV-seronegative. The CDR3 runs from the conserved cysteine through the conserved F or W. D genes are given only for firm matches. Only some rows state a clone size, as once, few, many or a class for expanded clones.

CDR3 DNA: TGTGCCAGCAGTCGAGGGGACAGGGCTTTTCGTAGTCGAGATACGCAGTATTTT; CDR3 protein: CASSRGDRAFRSRDTQYF; clone size: NA; J gene: TRBJ2-3; D gene: TRBD1; V gene: TRBV28
CDR3 DNA: TGTGCCTGGAGTGCGGCGGGTTGGTACGAGCAGTACTTC; CDR3 protein: CAWSAAGWYEQYF; clone size: once; J gene: TRBJ2-7; D gene: NA; V gene: TRBV30
CDR3 DNA: TGTGCCAGCAGCCCGGGGCTAGCGGGGGTCGGGGAGACCCAGTACTTC; CDR3 protein: CASSPGLAGVGETQYF; clone size: NA; J gene: TRBJ2-5; D gene: TRBD2; V gene: TRBV7-9
CDR3 DNA: TGTGCCAGCTCACCTGGACAGGGGGAGACCCAGTACTTC; CDR3 protein: CASSPGQGETQYF; clone size: NA; J gene: TRBJ2-5; D gene: TRBD1; V gene: TRBV18
CDR3 DNA: TGCAGCGTTCTCCCCGGGGACAGCTATGGCTACACCTTT; CDR3 protein: CSVLPGDSYGYTF; clone size: NA; J gene: TRBJ1-2; D gene: TRBD1; V gene: TRBV29-1
CDR3 DNA: TGTGCCAGCAGCTTAGGGCCTAGCTCTGGAAACACCATATATTTT; CDR3 protein: CASSLGPSSGNTIYF; clone size: once; J gene: TRBJ1-3; D gene: NA; V gene: TRBV7-2
CDR3 DNA: TGTGCCAGTAGTTCTACGGGACAGCCATCCTACGAGCAGTACTTC; CDR3 protein: CASSSTGQPSYEQYF; clone size: NA; J gene: TRBJ2-7; D gene: TRBD1; V gene: TRBV19
CDR3 DNA: TGTGCCAGCAGTGACTCACAGGGGGATAATTCACCCCTCCACTTT; CDR3 protein: CASSDSQGDNSPLHF; clone size: few; J gene: TRBJ1-6; D gene: TRBD1; V gene: TRBV6-4
CDR3 DNA: TGTGCCAGCAGCCCCGGTAGCCCAGCCCGCCAAGAGACCCAGTACTTC; CDR3 protein: CASSPGSPARQETQYF; clone size: NA; J gene: TRBJ2-5; D gene: NA; V gene: TRBV9
CDR3 DNA: TGTGCCAGCAGCAAGACAGGGGAGGCGGGCTACACCTTC; CDR3 protein: CASSKTGEAGYTF; clone size: NA; J gene: TRBJ1-2; D gene: NA; V gene: TRBV21-1
CDR3 DNA: TGCGCCAGCAGCTTGACTAGCGGGAGTTCCTACAATGAGCAGTTCTTC; CDR3 protein: CASSLTSGSSYNEQFF; clone size: once; J gene: TRBJ2-1; D gene: TRBD2; V gene: TRBV5-1
CDR3 DNA: TGTGCCAGCGCTCGGGGGGGCGCGACCTATGGCTACACCTTC; CDR3 protein: CASARGGATYGYTF; clone size: NA; J gene: TRBJ1-2; D gene: NA; V gene: TRBV28
CDR3 DNA: TGTGCCTGGAGTGTACTGGGGGGGGCGGGACAGCCCCAGCATTTT; CDR3 protein: CAWSVLGGAGQPQHF; clone size: few; J gene: TRBJ1-5; D gene: NA; V gene: TRBV30
CDR3 DNA: TGTGCCAGCTCACCGGGATTCTCTGGAAACACCATATATTTT; CDR3 protein: CASSPGFSGNTIYF; clone size: NA; J gene: TRBJ1-3; D gene: NA; V gene: TRBV7-6
CDR3 DNA: TGTGCCAGCAGTTTAGTCGGGGACAGTCCCATGTACGAGCAGTACTTC; CDR3 protein: CASSLVGDSPMYEQYF; clone size: NA; J gene: TRBJ2-7; D gene: TRBD1; V gene: TRBV28
CDR3 DNA: TGTGCCAGCAGCCTAATGGGGGGGGGTTACAATGAGCAGTTCTTC; CDR3 protein: CASSLMGGGYNEQFF; clone size: NA; J gene: TRBJ2-1; D gene: TRBD2; V gene: TRBV7-3
CDR3 DNA: TGTGCCAGCAGTGAAGGGGCAGGTAATGAAAAACTGTTTTTT; CDR3 protein: CASSEGAGNEKLFF; clone size: NA; J gene: TRBJ1-4; D gene: NA; V gene: TRBV6-1
CDR3 DNA: TGCGCCAGCAGTCGGACAGCAGCCTACGAGCAGTACTTC; CDR3 protein: CASSRTAAYEQYF; clone size: NA; J gene: TRBJ2-7; D gene: NA; V gene: TRBV23-1
CDR3 DNA: TGTGCCAGCAGTTATACAGGGGATGGCTATGGCTACACCTTC; CDR3 protein: CASSYTGDGYGYTF; clone size: NA; J gene: TRBJ1-2; D gene: TRBD1; V gene: TRBV13
CDR3 DNA: TGTGCCAGCAGCTTAGGAGTCGGAACTAATGAAAAACTGTTTTTT; CDR3 protein: CASSLGVGTNEKLFF; clone size: NA; J gene: TRBJ1-4; D gene: NA; V gene: TRBV7-9
CDR3 DNA: TGCAGCGTCACCGACAGGGGCACAGATACGCAGTATTTT; CDR3 protein: CSVTDRGTDTQYF; clone size: NA; J gene: TRBJ2-3; D gene: TRBD1; V gene: TRBV29-1
CDR3 DNA: TGTGCCAGCAGCCCGAACTCTTATGGCTACACCTTC; CDR3 protein: CASSPNSYGYTF; clone size: NA; J gene: TRBJ1-2; D gene: NA; V gene: TRBV27